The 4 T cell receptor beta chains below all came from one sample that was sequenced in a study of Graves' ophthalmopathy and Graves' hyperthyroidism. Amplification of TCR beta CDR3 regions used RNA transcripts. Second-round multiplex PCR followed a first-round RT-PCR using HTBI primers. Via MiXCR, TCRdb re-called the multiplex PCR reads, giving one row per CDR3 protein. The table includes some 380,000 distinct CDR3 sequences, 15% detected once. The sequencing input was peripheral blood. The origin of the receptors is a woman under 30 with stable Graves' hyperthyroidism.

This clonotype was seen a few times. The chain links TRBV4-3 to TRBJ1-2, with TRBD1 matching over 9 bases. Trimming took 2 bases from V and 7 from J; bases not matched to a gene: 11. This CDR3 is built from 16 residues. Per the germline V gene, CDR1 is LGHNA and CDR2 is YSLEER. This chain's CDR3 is CASSQPGQGREGGYTF. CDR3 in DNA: TGCGCCAGCAGCCAACCGGGACAGGGAAGGGAGGGTGGCTACACCTTC.

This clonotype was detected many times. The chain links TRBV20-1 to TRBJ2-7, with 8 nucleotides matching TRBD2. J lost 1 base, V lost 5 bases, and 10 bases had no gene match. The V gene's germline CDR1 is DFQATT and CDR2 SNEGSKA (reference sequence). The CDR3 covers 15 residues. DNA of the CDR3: TGCAGTGCTGCCAGGGGAGCGGGGGTTTCCTACGAGCAGTACTTC. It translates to CSAARGAGVSYEQYF.

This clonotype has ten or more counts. In nucleotides, the CDR3 is TGTGCCACCTTGGACAGGGGGGACACTGAAGCTTTCTTT. Amino acid sequence: CATLDRGDTEAFF. This chain links TRBV12-3 or TRBV12-4 with TRBJ1-1; 10 bases line up with TRBD1. There are 13 residues in the CDR3. Trimming took 10 bases from V and 3 from J; bases not matched to a gene: 5.

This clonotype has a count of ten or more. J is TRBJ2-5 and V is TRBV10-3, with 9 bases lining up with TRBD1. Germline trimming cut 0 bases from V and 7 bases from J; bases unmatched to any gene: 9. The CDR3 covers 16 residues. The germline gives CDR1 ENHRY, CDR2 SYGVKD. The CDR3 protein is CAISESLGQGSGTQYF. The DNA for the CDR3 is TGTGCCATCAGTGAGTCGTTGGGACAGGGTAGCGGGACCCAGTACTTC.